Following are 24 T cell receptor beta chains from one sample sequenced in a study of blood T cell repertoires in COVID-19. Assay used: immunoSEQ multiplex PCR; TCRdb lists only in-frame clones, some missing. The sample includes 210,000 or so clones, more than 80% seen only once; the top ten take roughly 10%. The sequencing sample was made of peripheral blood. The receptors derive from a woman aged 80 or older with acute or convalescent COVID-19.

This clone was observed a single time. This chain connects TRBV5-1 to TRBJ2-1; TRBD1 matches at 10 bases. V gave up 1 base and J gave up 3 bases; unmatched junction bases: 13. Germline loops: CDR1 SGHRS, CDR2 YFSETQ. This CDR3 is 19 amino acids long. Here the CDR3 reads CASSLRDRGLARSYNEQFF. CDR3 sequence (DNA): TGCGCCAGCAGCTTGAGGGACAGGGGCCTAGCGAGAAGCTACAATGAGCAGTTCTTC.

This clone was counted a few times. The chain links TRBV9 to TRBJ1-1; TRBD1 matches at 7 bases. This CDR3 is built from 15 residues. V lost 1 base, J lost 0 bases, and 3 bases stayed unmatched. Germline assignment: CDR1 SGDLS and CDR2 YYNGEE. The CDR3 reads CASSVTGAVNTEAFF. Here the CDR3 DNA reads TGTGCCAGCAGCGTAACAGGGGCGGTGAACACTGAAGCTTTCTTT.

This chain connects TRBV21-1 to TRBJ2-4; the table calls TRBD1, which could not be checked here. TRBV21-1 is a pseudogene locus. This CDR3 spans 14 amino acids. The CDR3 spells CASSPRTGQNIQYF. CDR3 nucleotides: TGTGCCAGCAGCCCCCGGACAGGTCAAAACATTCAGTACTTC.

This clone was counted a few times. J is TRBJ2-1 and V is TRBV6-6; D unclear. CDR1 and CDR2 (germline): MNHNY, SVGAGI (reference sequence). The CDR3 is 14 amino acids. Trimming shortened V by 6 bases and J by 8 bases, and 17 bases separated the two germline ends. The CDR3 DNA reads TGTGCCAGCAGACTACCCCAGACGAAGGATGAGCAGTTCTTC. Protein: CASRLPQTKDEQFF.

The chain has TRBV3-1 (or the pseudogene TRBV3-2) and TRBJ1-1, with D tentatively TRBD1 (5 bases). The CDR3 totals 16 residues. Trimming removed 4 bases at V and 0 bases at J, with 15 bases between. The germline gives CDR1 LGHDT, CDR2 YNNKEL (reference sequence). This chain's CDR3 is CASSPLKTALNTEAFF. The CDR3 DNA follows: TGTGCCAGCAGCCCACTAAAGACAGCTTTGAACACTGAAGCTTTCTTT.

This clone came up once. CDR3 DNA: TGTGCCAGCAGTTCTCACAGGGTGGCTAATGAAAAACTGTTTTTT. Translation: CASSSHRVANEKLFF. The V call is TRBV28, the J call TRBJ1-4; D is perhaps TRBD1 (6 bases). Germline V gene data show CDR1 as MDHEN and CDR2 as SYDVKM. V was clipped by 4 bases and J by 3 bases, with 12 bases between them. This CDR3 is built from 15 residues.

The CDR3 reads CASSPGWRDGVNQPQHF. Written as DNA, the CDR3 is TGTGCCAGCTCACCAGGGTGGAGGGACGGAGTTAATCAGCCCCAGCATTTT. The chain employs TRBV18 and TRBJ1-5; D possibly corresponds to TRBD1 (5 bases). V shed 2 bases and J shed 4 bases, with 18 bases lying between them. Looked up from germline, CDR1 is KGHSH and CDR2 is LQKENI. This CDR3 region has 17 residues.

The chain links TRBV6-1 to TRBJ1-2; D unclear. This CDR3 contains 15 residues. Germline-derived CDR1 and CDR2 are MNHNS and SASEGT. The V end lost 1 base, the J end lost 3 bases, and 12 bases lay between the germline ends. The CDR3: CASSEDPDTYYGYTF. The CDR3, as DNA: TGTGCCAGCAGTGAAGACCCCGACACTTACTATGGCTACACCTTC.

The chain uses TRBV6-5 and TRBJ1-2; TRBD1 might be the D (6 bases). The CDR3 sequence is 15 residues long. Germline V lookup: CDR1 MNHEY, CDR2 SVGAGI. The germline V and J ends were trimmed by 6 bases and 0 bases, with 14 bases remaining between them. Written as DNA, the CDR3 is TGTGCCAGCAGCAATCCCGGGACACCTAACTATGGCTACACCTTC. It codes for CASSNPGTPNYGYTF.

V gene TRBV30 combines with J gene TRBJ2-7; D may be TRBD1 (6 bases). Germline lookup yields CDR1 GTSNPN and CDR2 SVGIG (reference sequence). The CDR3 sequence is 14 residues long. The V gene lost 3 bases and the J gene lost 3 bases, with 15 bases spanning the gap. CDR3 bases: TGTGCCTGGAGGATACAGGGCCCCGGCTACGAGCAGTACTTC. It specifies CAWRIQGPGYEQYF.

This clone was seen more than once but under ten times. The CDR3 region is CATSKDRGSVSSSYNEQFF. The CDR3 bases are TGTGCCACCAGCAAAGACAGGGGGAGCGTTTCTAGCTCCTACAATGAGCAGTTCTTC. This chain uses TRBV15 with TRBJ2-1; 9 nucleotides line up with TRBD1. This CDR3 is built from 19 residues. V lost 4 bases and J lost 0; bases outside the gene matches: 13. Germline CDR1 reads LNHNV; CDR2 reads YYDKDF (reference sequence).

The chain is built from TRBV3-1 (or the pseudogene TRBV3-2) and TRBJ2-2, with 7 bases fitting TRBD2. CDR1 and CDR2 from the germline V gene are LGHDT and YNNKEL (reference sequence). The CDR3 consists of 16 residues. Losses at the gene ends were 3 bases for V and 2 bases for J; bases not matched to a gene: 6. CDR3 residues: CASSQVPGGNTGELFF. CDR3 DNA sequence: TGTGCCAGCAGCCAGGTCCCGGGAGGTAACACCGGGGAGCTGTTTTTT.

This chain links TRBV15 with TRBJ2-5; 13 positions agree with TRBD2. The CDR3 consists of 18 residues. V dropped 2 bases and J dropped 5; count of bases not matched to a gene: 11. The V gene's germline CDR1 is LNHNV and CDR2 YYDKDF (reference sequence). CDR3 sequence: CATSRNIGTSGIWETQYF. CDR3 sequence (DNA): TGTGCCACCAGCAGAAATATAGGGACTAGCGGGATTTGGGAGACCCAGTACTTC.

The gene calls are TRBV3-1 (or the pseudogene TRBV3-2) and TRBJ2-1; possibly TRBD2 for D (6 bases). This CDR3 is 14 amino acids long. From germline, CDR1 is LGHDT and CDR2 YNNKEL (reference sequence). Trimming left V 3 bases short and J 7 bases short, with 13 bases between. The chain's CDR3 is CASSQGTSWNEQFF. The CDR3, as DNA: TGTGCCAGCAGCCAGGGTACTAGCTGGAATGAGCAGTTCTTC.

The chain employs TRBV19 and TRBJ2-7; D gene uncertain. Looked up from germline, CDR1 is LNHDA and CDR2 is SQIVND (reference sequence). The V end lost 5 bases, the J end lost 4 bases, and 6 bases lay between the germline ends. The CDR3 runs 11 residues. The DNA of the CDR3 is TGTGCCAGTAGTTCACGGTACGAGCAGTACTTC. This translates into CASSSRYEQYF.

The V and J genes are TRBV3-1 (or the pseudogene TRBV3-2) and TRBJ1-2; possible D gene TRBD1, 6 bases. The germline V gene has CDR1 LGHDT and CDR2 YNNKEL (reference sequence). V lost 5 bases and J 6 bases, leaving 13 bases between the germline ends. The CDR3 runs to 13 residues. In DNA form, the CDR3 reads TGTGCCAGCAGCTTGGACAGAGCAGATGGCTACACCTTC. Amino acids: CASSLDRADGYTF.

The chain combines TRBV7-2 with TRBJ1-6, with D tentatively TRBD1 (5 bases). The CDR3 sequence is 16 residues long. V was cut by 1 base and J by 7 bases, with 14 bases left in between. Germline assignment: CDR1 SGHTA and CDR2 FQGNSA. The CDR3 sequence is CASSLVGGEGNSPLHF. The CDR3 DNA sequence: TGTGCCAGCAGCTTAGTGGGGGGGGAGGGAAATTCACCCCTCCACTTT.

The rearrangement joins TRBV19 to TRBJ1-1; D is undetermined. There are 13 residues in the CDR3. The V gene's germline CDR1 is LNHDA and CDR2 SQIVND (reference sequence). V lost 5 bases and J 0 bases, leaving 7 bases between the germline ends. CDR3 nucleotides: TGTGCCAGTAGTCCTCGGGTGAACACTGAAGCTTTCTTT. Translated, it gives CASSPRVNTEAFF. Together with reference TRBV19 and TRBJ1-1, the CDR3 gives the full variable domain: DGGITQSPKYLFRKEGQNVTLSCEQNLNHDAMYWYRQDPGQGLRLIYYSQIVNDFQKGDIAEGYSVSREKKESFPLTVTSAQKNPTAFYLCASSPRVNTEAFFGQGTRLTVV.

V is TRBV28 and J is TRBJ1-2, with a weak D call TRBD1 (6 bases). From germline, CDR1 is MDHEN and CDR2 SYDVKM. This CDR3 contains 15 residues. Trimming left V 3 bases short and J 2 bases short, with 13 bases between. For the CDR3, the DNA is TGTGCCAGCAGTTTCCTCGGGGGGGCCAACTATGGCTACACCTTC. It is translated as CASSFLGGANYGYTF.

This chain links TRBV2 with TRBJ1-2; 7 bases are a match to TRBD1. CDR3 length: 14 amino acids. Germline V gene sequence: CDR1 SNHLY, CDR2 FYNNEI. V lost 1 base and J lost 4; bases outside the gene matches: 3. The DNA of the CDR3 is TGTGCCAGCAGTGAAGAGGGGGCCATCTATGGCTACACCTTC. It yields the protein CASSEEGAIYGYTF.

The CDR3 protein is CASSVATGGFDEQFF. CDR3 in DNA: TGTGCCAGCAGCGTAGCGACAGGGGGTTTTGATGAGCAGTTCTTC. The rearrangement joins TRBV9 to TRBJ2-1; 9 nucleotides agree with TRBD1. V lost 0 bases and J lost 8; bases outside the gene matches: 6. The CDR3 is 15 residues long. CDR1 is SGDLS, CDR2 YYNGEE, per germline.

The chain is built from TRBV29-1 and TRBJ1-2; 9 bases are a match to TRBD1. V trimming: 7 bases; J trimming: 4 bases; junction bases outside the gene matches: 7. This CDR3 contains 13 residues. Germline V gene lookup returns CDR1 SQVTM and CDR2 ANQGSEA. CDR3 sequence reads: CSGRDREGYGYTF. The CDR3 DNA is TGCAGCGGACGGGACAGGGAGGGCTATGGCTACACCTTC.

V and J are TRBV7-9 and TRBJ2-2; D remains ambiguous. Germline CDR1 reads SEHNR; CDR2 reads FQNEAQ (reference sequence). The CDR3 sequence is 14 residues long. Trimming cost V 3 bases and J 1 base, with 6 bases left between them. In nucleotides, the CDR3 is TGTGCCAGCAGCTTTACACGGAACACCGGGGAGCTGTTTTTT. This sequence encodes CASSFTRNTGELFF.

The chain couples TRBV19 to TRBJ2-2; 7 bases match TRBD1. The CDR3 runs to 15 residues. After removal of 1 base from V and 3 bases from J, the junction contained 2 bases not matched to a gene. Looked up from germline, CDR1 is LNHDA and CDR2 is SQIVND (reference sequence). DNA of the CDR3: TGTGCCAGTAGTATAGGGGACAGAGACACCGGGGAGCTGTTTTTT. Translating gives CASSIGDRDTGELFF.